A single sample gave rise to the 28 T cell receptor beta chains below, sequenced in a study of CD8 T cells in ankylosing spondylitis. Using its own MiXCR run on the 5' RACE reads, TCRdb lists one record per CDR3 protein. The data show roughly 180,000 distinct CDR3 sequences, about 9.9% seen once. Sequencing used blood, either unsorted or a sorted T cell fraction (not recorded which). These receptors came from a male donor with ankylosing spondylitis or in good health (not recorded which).

Ten or more counts support this clonotype. The rearrangement uses TRBV5-1 and TRBJ2-2; D gene ambiguous. Germline loops: CDR1 SGHRS, CDR2 YFSETQ. Trimming removed 0 bases from V and 2 bases from J, with 5 bases in between. The CDR3 loop spans 14 amino acids. Written as DNA, the CDR3 is TGCGCCAGCAGCTTGGACAGAAACACCGGGGAGCTGTTTTTT. It codes for CASSLDRNTGELFF.

This clonotype was seen a few times. The V gene is TRBV24-1, the J gene TRBJ2-1, with D perhaps matching TRBD1 or TRBD2 (5 bases each). The CDR3 loop spans 14 amino acids. The germline CDR1 and CDR2 sequences are KGHDR and SFDVKD. The V end was cut by 2 bases, the J end by 9 bases, with 13 bases between. The CDR3 reads CATSDSGTVGEQFF. CDR3 DNA sequence: TGTGCCACCAGTGATTCCGGGACCGTGGGTGAGCAGTTCTTC.

This rearrangement joins TRBV20-1 to TRBJ2-7, with D perhaps TRBD1 (5 bases). From germline, CDR1 is DFQATT and CDR2 SNEGSKA (reference sequence). The CDR3 contains 14 residues. V was clipped by 6 bases and J by 0 bases, with 15 bases between them. The CDR3: CSAPRSGLSYEQYF. CDR3 sequence (DNA): TGCAGTGCCCCGAGGTCAGGGCTCTCCTACGAGCAGTACTTC.

This clonotype was counted only a few times. V gene TRBV4-1 combines with J gene TRBJ2-5; 15 bases match TRBD2. V shed 4 bases and J 2 bases; nucleotides not matched to a gene: 11. This CDR3 comprises 19 residues. Looked up from germline, CDR1 is MGHRA and CDR2 is YSYEKL. CDR3 sequence (DNA): TGCGCCAGCAGCCTGCAACCGGGACTAGCGGGAGGTTATCAAGAGACCCAGTACTTC. This codes for CASSLQPGLAGGYQETQYF.

This clonotype was counted only a few times. The rearrangement links TRBV5-4 to TRBJ2-3, with TRBD2 as a possible D gene (5 bases). Germline-derived CDR1 and CDR2 are SGHNT and YYREEE (reference sequence). CDR3 size: 16 residues. V lost 1 base to trimming and J lost 1 base, with 13 bases between them. The chain's CDR3 is CASSLLRAGGTDTQYF. CDR3 bases: TGTGCCAGCAGCTTGCTCCGGGCGGGCGGCACAGATACGCAGTATTTT.

In its sample, this clonotype was seen a few times. This chain links TRBV7-9 with TRBJ1-2; D is undetermined. The CDR3 consists of 12 residues. From germline, CDR1 is SEHNR and CDR2 FQNEAQ (reference sequence). The germline V and J ends were trimmed by 7 bases and 6 bases, with 12 bases remaining between them. Here the CDR3 reads CASKGLKDGYTF. CDR3 nucleotides: TGTGCCAGCAAAGGGCTCAAGGATGGCTACACCTTC.

The chain is built from TRBV5-1 and TRBJ1-1; the D is unclear. CDR3 size: 17 residues. The germline CDR1 and CDR2 sequences are SGHRS and YFSETQ. The ends were cut back, 2 bases at V and 0 bases at J, with 17 bases in the middle. CDR3 DNA sequence: TGCGCCAGCAGCTTAGCAAAATTTACAGCTCTGAACACTGAAGCTTTCTTT. Its protein is CASSLAKFTALNTEAFF.

There are many counts of this clonotype. The chain has TRBV7-8 and TRBJ2-3, with 13 bases lining up with TRBD2. Looked up from germline, CDR1 is SGHVS and CDR2 is FQNEAQ. This CDR3 region has 15 residues. The J segment lost 6 bases and the V segment lost 1 base, leaving 1 base of the junction unmatched. The CDR3, as DNA: TGTGCCAGCAGCTTAGGGACTAGCGGGAGTGATACGCAGTATTTT. Protein product: CASSLGTSGSDTQYF.

For this clonotype: This clone may be a read error of a much larger clone one base away. The chain carries TRBV5-1 and TRBJ2-4; 9 nucleotides line up with TRBD1. The CDR3 runs to 13 residues. From germline, CDR1 is SGHRS and CDR2 YFSETQ. This CDR3 is CAGSGGTGTIQYF. The CDR3 bases are TGCGCCGGCAGCGGAGGGACAGGGACCATTCAGTACTTC.

This clonotype was counted ten times or more. The chain couples TRBV6-5 to TRBJ2-1; D remains ambiguous. Germline V gives CDR1 MNHEY, CDR2 SVGAGI. V gave up 2 bases and J gave up 10 bases, with 15 bases separating them. This CDR3 has 14 amino acids. In DNA, the CDR3 is TGTGCCAGCAGTTACGGTGACTCCTTAGAGGAGCAGTTCTTC. Translated, it gives CASSYGDSLEEQFF.

The sample holds many counts of this clonotype. V usage is TRBV18 and J usage is TRBJ1-5; 10 bases align to TRBD1. Germline CDR1 is KGHSH and CDR2 is LQKENI. J was trimmed by 2 bases and V by 6 bases; bases with no gene match: 7. The CDR3 covers 16 residues. CDR3 region: CASSPTGTGGNQPQHF. DNA of the CDR3: TGTGCCAGCTCTCCTACCGGGACAGGGGGCAATCAGCCCCAGCATTTT.

This clonotype was seen only a few times. The rearrangement joins TRBV2 to TRBJ2-1; D remains unclear. V was trimmed by 1 base and J by 9 bases, leaving 16 bases between them. The germline gives CDR1 SNHLY, CDR2 FYNNEI. CDR3 length: 15 residues. The CDR3 sequence: CASSEVRTARSEQFF. The CDR3 DNA reads as TGTGCCAGCAGTGAAGTCCGGACCGCCCGGTCTGAGCAGTTCTTC.

The V call is TRBV5-1, the J call TRBJ2-5; 15 positions match TRBD2. V dropped 4 bases and J dropped 4; count of bases not matched to a gene: 14. CDR1 and CDR2 from the germline V gene are SGHRS and YFSETQ. This CDR3 comprises 19 residues. The CDR3 reads CASSPGLAGGSSKGETQYF. Here the CDR3 DNA reads TGCGCCAGCAGCCCGGGACTAGCGGGAGGTTCTTCGAAGGGAGAGACCCAGTACTTC.

Many counts were recorded for this clonotype. V is TRBV27 and J is TRBJ1-4; a weak D match, TRBD1 (6 bases). V was clipped by 3 bases and J by 7 bases, with 12 bases between them. Germline V lookup: CDR1 MNHEY, CDR2 SMNVEV (reference sequence). The CDR3 is 14 amino acids. The CDR3 region is CASSFSGVGEKLFF. CDR3 DNA sequence: TGTGCCAGCAGTTTTTCAGGGGTGGGTGAAAAACTGTTTTTT.

The V call is TRBV6-2 or TRBV6-3, the J call TRBJ2-1, with D possibly called TRBD1 or TRBD2 (5 bases each). The CDR3 consists of 14 residues. CDR1 MNHEY and CDR2 SVGEGT come from the germline V gene. Trimming shortened V by 7 bases and J by 10 bases, and 20 bases separated the two germline ends. CDR3 sequence (DNA): TGTGCCAGCACCGTCGGGACCCGCCGCGCGGAGCAGTTCTTC. Translating it yields CASTVGTRRAEQFF.

On this clonotype: Being one base from a much bigger clone, this may be a read error. V usage is TRBV4-3 and J usage is TRBJ2-7; D call uncertain. CDR3 size: 13 residues. CDR1 is LGHNA, CDR2 YSLEER, per germline. V dropped 3 bases and J dropped 2 bases, with 8 bases sitting between them. CDR3 protein: CASSQNTTYEQYF. The CDR3 DNA reads as TGCGCCAGCAGCCAGAACACAACCTACGAGCAGTACTTC.

This clonotype has a count of ten or more. The chain uses TRBV27 and TRBJ2-3; 9 positions match TRBD1. Germline V gene sequence: CDR1 MNHEY, CDR2 SMNVEV (reference sequence). CDR3 length equals 19 residues. Unmatched junction bases numbered 29, after V lost 8 bases and J lost 11 bases. As DNA, the CDR3 is TGTGCCAGCGCTAATAACCCTTCGGAAACAGGGGGCCTCAAAGGCTTGCAGTATTTT. This encodes CASANNPSETGGLKGLQYF.

This clonotype showed up just a few times. The chain has TRBV27 and TRBJ2-7, with 8 bases lining up with TRBD1. Per the germline V gene, CDR1 is MNHEY and CDR2 is SMNVEV (reference sequence). The CDR3 extends over 14 amino acids. Losses at the gene ends were 4 bases for V and 7 bases for J; bases not matched to a gene: 9. DNA of the CDR3: TGTGCCAGCAGTTCTGAGGACAGGGTAAAGGAGCAGTACTTC. Its protein is CASSSEDRVKEQYF.

Only a few counts were recorded for this clonotype. The chain uses TRBV7-2 and TRBJ1-2; D is unresolved. This CDR3 has 12 amino acids. Trimming left V 5 bases short and J 6 bases short, with 10 bases between. Germline V gene data show CDR1 as SGHTA and CDR2 as FQGNSA. In nucleotides, the CDR3 is TGTGCCAGCAGCGTTACCGGGAATGGCTACACCTTC. Its protein is CASSVTGNGYTF. Drawing the rest from reference TRBV7-2 and TRBJ1-2, the complete variable domain is GAGVSQSPSNKVTEKGKDVELRCDPISGHTALYWYRQSLGQGLEFLIYFQGNSAPDKSGLPSDRFSAERTGGSVSTLTIQRTQQEDSAVYLCASSVTGNGYTFGSGTRLTVV.

This clonotype has a handful of counts. The gene calls are TRBV3-1 and TRBJ2-1; TRBD2 aligns across 8 bases. In germline, CDR1 is LGHDT, CDR2 YNNKEL (reference sequence). The CDR3 consists of 15 residues. Losses at the gene ends were 3 bases for V and 5 bases for J; bases not matched to a gene: 6. CDR3 in amino acids: CASSHFLAGNNEQFF. In nucleotides, the CDR3 is TGTGCCAGCAGCCATTTTCTAGCGGGTAACAATGAGCAGTTCTTC.

This clonotype was picked up many times. The V gene is TRBV29-1, the J gene TRBJ2-1; D gene unclear. CDR1 is SQVTM, CDR2 ANQGSEA, per germline. Trimming removed 2 bases from V and 10 bases from J, with 9 bases in between. CDR3 size: 11 residues. The CDR3 region has the DNA TGCAGCGTTGAATTGTCAAGGGAGCAGTTCTTC. It yields the protein CSVELSREQFF.

The chain couples TRBV20-1 to TRBJ1-6; D may be TRBD1 (6 bases). Germline V CDR1 and CDR2: DFQATT, SNEGSKA (reference sequence). V lost 1 base to trimming and J lost 8 bases, with 15 bases between them. The CDR3 totals 15 residues. Here the CDR3 reads CSARGQGRGHSPLHF. As DNA, the CDR3 is TGCAGTGCTAGAGGGCAGGGGAGGGGCCATTCACCCCTCCACTTT.

This clonotype came up many times. The rearrangement joins TRBV12-3 or TRBV12-4 to TRBJ1-3; 7 nucleotides line up with TRBD1. With V trimmed by 2 bases and J by 0 bases, 10 bases remained unmatched. The CDR3 extends over 18 amino acids. CDR3 DNA sequence: TGTGCCAGCAGTTTACAACAGGGGTTCCACTACTCTGGAAACACCATATATTTT. Its protein is CASSLQQGFHYSGNTIYF.

This clonotype was recorded a few times. The germline gene is not matched at one end of the junction; a read error may be the cause. The J gene is TRBJ1-5, the V gene TRBV6-2 or TRBV6-3, with unresolved D. CDR3 size: 15 residues. CDR1 and CDR2 from the germline V gene are MNHEY and SVGEGT. CDR3 nucleotide sequence: TGTGCCCGCAGTTACCGAGGTTTTTGGAATCAGCCCCAGCATTTT. Translated: CARSYRGFWNQPQHF.

This clonotype was seen repeatedly, ten times or more. J is TRBJ1-6 and V is TRBV9; the match to TRBD1 covers 9 bases. After removal of 0 bases from V and 6 bases from J, the junction contained 7 bases not matched to a gene. The CDR3 contains 17 residues. The germline V gene has CDR1 SGDLS and CDR2 YYNGEE. CDR3 sequence (DNA): TGTGCCAGCAGCGTAGCCGGAAGGACAGGGGCTAATTCACCCCTCCACTTT. Residues: CASSVAGRTGANSPLHF.

The V call is TRBV9, the J call TRBJ2-7, with 8 bases fitting TRBD1. The length of the CDR3 is 14 residues. Germline CDR1 SGDLS, CDR2 YYNGEE. With V trimmed by 4 bases and J by 4 bases, 7 bases remained unmatched. CDR3 amino acids: CASSFSTGGYEQYF. The CDR3 DNA reads as TGTGCCAGCAGCTTTAGCACAGGGGGATACGAGCAGTACTTC. Using reference TRBV9 and TRBJ2-7 for the parts outside the CDR3, the full variable domain is DSGVTQTPKHLITATGQRVTLRCSPRSGDLSVYWYQQSLDQGLQFLIQYYNGEERAKGNILERFSAQQFPDLHSELNLSSLELGDSALYFCASSFSTGGYEQYFGPGTRLTVT.

In its sample, this clonotype was seen many times. The chain employs TRBV28 and TRBJ1-6; TRBD1 matches 12 bases. The CDR3 is 15 amino acids. Germline V gene lookup returns CDR1 MDHEN and CDR2 SYDVKM. The junction had 3 bases not matched to a gene; V was cut back by 3 bases and J by 9 bases. CDR3 sequence reads: CASSLGQGAGSPLHF. DNA of the CDR3: TGTGCCAGCAGTTTGGGACAGGGGGCGGGTTCACCCCTCCACTTT.

This clonotype was counted ten times or more. J is TRBJ2-5 and V is TRBV11-2; D gene uncertain. This CDR3 comprises 14 residues. The germline V gene encodes CDR1 SGHAT and CDR2 FQNNGV. V lost 5 bases and J 1 base, leaving 11 bases between the germline ends. The CDR3 nucleotides are TGTGCCAGCAGCCCTTGGGGTAGCCAAGAGACCCAGTACTTC. Translating it yields CASSPWGSQETQYF.